These T cell receptor beta chains were read from a single sample in a study of CD8+ T cells in alopecia areata. The table came from immunoSEQ multiplex PCR; TCRdb's copy has only in-frame clones and leaves some out. The sample carries about 200,000 clones, 50% to 70% recorded once. This specimen consisted of CD4+ T cells sorted from blood, obtained at week 0. These receptors all come from a human donor with alopecia areata. Both conserved end residues are part of each CDR3. Fields, in order: CDR3 protein, CDR3 DNA, V gene, clone size, J gene, D gene. A D gene is named only where the DNA matches it firmly. Rows may omit the clone size; those that give it use once, few, many or a size class.

CDR3 protein: CAWSVFGQGNQPQHF
CDR3 DNA: TGTGCCTGGAGTGTATTCGGGCAGGGCAATCAGCCCCAGCATTTT
V gene: TRBV30
clone size: -
J gene: TRBJ1-5
D gene: -

CDR3 protein: CAGRDRGIFLTDTQYF
CDR3 DNA: TGTGCCGGCCGGGACAGGGGTATCTTTCTCACAGATACGCAGTATTTT
V gene: TRBV30
clone size: few
J gene: TRBJ2-3
D gene: TRBD1

CDR3 protein: CAWSRGLQETQYF
CDR3 DNA: TGTGCCTGGAGTCGGGGTCTACAAGAGACCCAGTACTTC
V gene: TRBV30
clone size: -
J gene: TRBJ2-5
D gene: -

CDR3 protein: CASSLGQGAYGYTF
CDR3 DNA: TGTGCCAGCAGCCTGGGACAGGGGGCCTATGGCTACACCTTC
V gene: TRBV7-9
clone size: -
J gene: TRBJ1-2
D gene: TRBD1

CDR3 protein: CSVGQLNTGELFF
CDR3 DNA: TGCAGCGTTGGACAGCTTAACACCGGGGAGCTGTTTTTT
V gene: TRBV29-1
clone size: -
J gene: TRBJ2-2
D gene: -

CDR3 protein: CASSPGVGQAESRNTIYF
CDR3 DNA: TGTGCCAGCAGCCCAGGCGTCGGACAGGCGGAATCTAGAAACACCATATATTTT
V gene: TRBV11-2
clone size: -
J gene: TRBJ1-3
D gene: TRBD1

CDR3 protein: CSVGRGPYEQYF
CDR3 DNA: TGCAGCGTTGGGAGGGGGCCCTACGAGCAGTACTTC
V gene: TRBV29-1
clone size: -
J gene: TRBJ2-7
D gene: -

CDR3 protein: CASSGGRAGETQYF
CDR3 DNA: TGTGCCAGTAGCGGAGGGAGGGCCGGGGAGACCCAGTACTTC
V gene: TRBV19
clone size: -
J gene: TRBJ2-5
D gene: TRBD2

CDR3 protein: CASSTNRQGNEQFF
CDR3 DNA: TGTGCCAGCAGCACAAATCGACAGGGAAATGAGCAGTTCTTC
V gene: TRBV6-5
clone size: once
J gene: TRBJ2-1
D gene: TRBD1

CDR3 protein: CASRPLGHLGTQYF
CDR3 DNA: TGTGCCAGCAGGCCCTTAGGTCATCTAGGGACCCAGTACTTC
V gene: TRBV27
clone size: -
J gene: TRBJ2-5
D gene: -

CDR3 protein: CASSLGGLDQPQHF
CDR3 DNA: TGTGCCAGCAGCTTAGGGGGGCTTGATCAGCCCCAGCATTTT
V gene: TRBV11-2
clone size: -
J gene: TRBJ1-5
D gene: -

CDR3 protein: CASRKMEAGHEQYF
CDR3 DNA: TGTGCCAGCAGGAAAATGGAAGCGGGGCACGAGCAGTACTTC
V gene: TRBV6-1
clone size: -
J gene: TRBJ2-7
D gene: TRBD2

CDR3 protein: CASKTTSGTDTQYF
CDR3 DNA: TGTGCCAGCAAGACTACTAGCGGCACAGATACGCAGTATTTT
V gene: TRBV6-5
clone size: many
J gene: TRBJ2-3
D gene: TRBD2

CDR3 protein: CAWISRRTGIVGEQYF
CDR3 DNA: TGTGCCTGGATATCGAGGAGGACAGGGATCGTTGGCGAGCAGTACTTC
V gene: TRBV30
clone size: -
J gene: TRBJ2-7
D gene: TRBD1

CDR3 protein: CASSQDKGRARTEAFF
CDR3 DNA: TGCGCCAGCAGCCAAGATAAAGGCAGGGCTCGAACTGAAGCTTTCTTT
V gene: TRBV4-1
clone size: -
J gene: TRBJ1-1
D gene: -

CDR3 protein: CASSRKGEGNQPQHF
CDR3 DNA: TGTGCCAGCAGTCGAAAGGGAGAGGGCAATCAGCCCCAGCATTTT
V gene: TRBV27
clone size: few
J gene: TRBJ1-5
D gene: -

CDR3 protein: CASSQDPDQKAFF
CDR3 DNA: TGCGCCAGCAGCCAAGATCCGGACCAAAAGGCTTTCTTT
V gene: TRBV4-1
clone size: -
J gene: TRBJ1-1
D gene: -

CDR3 protein: CASRKGRMNTEAFF
CDR3 DNA: TGTGCCAGCAGGAAAGGACGGATGAACACTGAAGCTTTCTTT
V gene: TRBV7-2
clone size: -
J gene: TRBJ1-1
D gene: -

CDR3 protein: CASSVGAGGANQPQHF
CDR3 DNA: TGTGCCAGCAGCGTAGGTGCCGGGGGGGCAAATCAGCCCCAGCATTTT
V gene: TRBV9
clone size: -
J gene: TRBJ1-5
D gene: -

CDR3 protein: CASSPRRGGDGEYF
CDR3 DNA: TGCGCCAGCAGCCCCCGTCGTGGGGGGGACGGCGAGTATTTT
V gene: TRBV5-1
clone size: -
J gene: TRBJ2-3
D gene: TRBD2

CDR3 protein: CASSRFEVGTEAFF
CDR3 DNA: TGTGCCAGCAGTAGGTTCGAGGTCGGCACTGAAGCTTTCTTT
V gene: TRBV6-5
clone size: -
J gene: TRBJ1-1
D gene: -

CDR3 protein: CASSPGNVNTEAFF
CDR3 DNA: TGTGCCAGCTCACCTGGCAACGTGAACACTGAAGCTTTCTTT
V gene: TRBV18
clone size: once
J gene: TRBJ1-1
D gene: -

CDR3 protein: CASSGPAQGYGYTF
CDR3 DNA: TGTGCCAGCAGTGGTCCGGCCCAAGGATATGGCTACACCTTC
V gene: TRBV2
clone size: -
J gene: TRBJ1-2
D gene: -

CDR3 protein: CSVEVGTGSYGYTF
CDR3 DNA: TGCAGCGTTGAAGTGGGGACAGGGAGCTATGGCTACACCTTC
V gene: TRBV29-1
clone size: -
J gene: TRBJ1-2
D gene: TRBD1

CDR3 protein: CSVERWGNNEQFF
CDR3 DNA: TGCAGCGTTGAACGGTGGGGGAATAATGAGCAGTTCTTC
V gene: TRBV29-1
clone size: -
J gene: TRBJ2-1
D gene: -

CDR3 protein: CASNRGSTEAFF
CDR3 DNA: TGTGCCTCGAACAGGGGGAGCACTGAAGCTTTCTTT
V gene: TRBV30
clone size: -
J gene: TRBJ1-1
D gene: TRBD1

CDR3 protein: CASSVLATRGYTQYF
CDR3 DNA: TGTGCCAGCAGCGTACTAGCGACCAGAGGGTATACGCAGTATTTT
V gene: TRBV13
clone size: -
J gene: TRBJ2-3
D gene: TRBD2